This TCR beta chain was identified in a study of identical twins. Looked up from germline, CDR1 is SGHRS and CDR2 is YFSETQ. This CDR3 has 14 residues. Trimming left V 1 base short and J 2 bases short, with 8 bases between. Unique molecular identifiers were present on the cDNA, which also gained a universal primer site by template switching. TCRdb independently ran MiXCR on the 5' RACE reads; one entry per CDR3 protein. The top ten clones hold over 2.5% of a sample with approximately 500,000 distinct CDR3 sequences, 20% to 25% of them seen once. The same specimen was also included in a second study, on T cells expressing NK-cell markers. Per that study: Sorted CD3+CD56-NKG2C+, CD3+CD56+NKG2C+ and CD3+CD56+NKG2C- T cells supplied the TCR beta repertoires.

The source material was CD4+ T cells sorted from blood. The TCR comes from a woman under 30 in good health. The chain is built from TRBV5-1 and TRBJ2-3; no clear D gene. The CDR3 coding sequence is TGCGCCAGCAGCTTGATCGCCCACACAGATACGCAGTATTTT. As protein: CASSLIAHTDTQYF.